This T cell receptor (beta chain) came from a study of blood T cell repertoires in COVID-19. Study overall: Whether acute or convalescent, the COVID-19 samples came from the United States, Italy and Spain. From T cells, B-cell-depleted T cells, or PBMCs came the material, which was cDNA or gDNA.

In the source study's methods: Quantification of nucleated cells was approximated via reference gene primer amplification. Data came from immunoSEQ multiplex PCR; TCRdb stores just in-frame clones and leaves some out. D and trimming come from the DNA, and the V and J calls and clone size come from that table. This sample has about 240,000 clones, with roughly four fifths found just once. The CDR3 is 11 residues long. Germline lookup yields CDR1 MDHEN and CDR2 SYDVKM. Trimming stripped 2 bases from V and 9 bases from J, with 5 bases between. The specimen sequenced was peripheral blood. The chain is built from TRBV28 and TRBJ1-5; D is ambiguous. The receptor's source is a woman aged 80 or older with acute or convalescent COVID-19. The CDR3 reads CASSLTPPQHF. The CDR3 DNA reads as TGTGCCAGCAGTTTAACACCGCCCCAGCATTTT.